A selection of T cell receptor beta chains follows, all from one sample in a study of T cell responses to AZD1222 COVID-19 vaccine. Some clones are missing from TCRdb's copy, which holds only in-frame ones; the method was immunoSEQ multiplex PCR. Here the sample spans more than 100,000 clones, roughly nine tenths being singletons. The specimen comprised peripheral blood, sampled on day 0 of AZD1222 vaccination. These TCRs come from an adult in good health. Both conserved end residues are part of each CDR3. A D gene is named only where the DNA matches it firmly. Some rows mark clone size as missing; the rest say once, few, many or name a class of expanded clone.

V,size,D,J,CDR3,DNA
TRBV7-2,-,TRBD1,TRBJ1-1,CASSLAGTGSTEAFF,TGTGCCAGCAGCTTAGCCGGGACAGGGAGCACTGAAGCTTTCTTT
TRBV18,-,-,TRBJ1-2,CASSPALGGWAYGYTF,TGTGCCAGCTCACCTGCGTTAGGCGGTTGGGCCTATGGCTACACCTTC
TRBV5-5,-,TRBD1,TRBJ1-4,CASSPTGAPYEKLFF,TGTGCCAGCAGCCCGACAGGGGCCCCCTATGAAAAACTGTTTTTT
TRBV9,-,-,TRBJ1-1,CASSSILAQGAFF,TGTGCCAGCAGCTCCATCCTGGCCCAGGGAGCTTTCTTT
TRBV24-1,-,-,TRBJ2-7,CATSAEGAYEQYF,TGTGCCACCAGTGCGGAGGGGGCCTACGAGCAGTACTTC
TRBV9,-,-,TRBJ2-3,CASSVGTPSNTQYF,TGTGCCAGCAGCGTAGGGACTCCCTCTAATACGCAGTATTTT
TRBV19,-,TRBD1,TRBJ1-4,CASSTRTGGREKLFF,TGTGCCAGTAGTACCAGGACAGGGGGACGCGAAAAACTGTTTTTT
TRBV19,-,TRBD1,TRBJ1-5,CASSPGGLGQPQHF,TGTGCCAGTAGTCCAGGGGGCTTGGGGCAGCCCCAGCATTTT
TRBV11-2,-,TRBD2,TRBJ2-7,CASSLTSGIYEQYF,TGTGCCAGCAGCTTGACTAGCGGGATCTACGAGCAGTACTTC
TRBV5-1,-,TRBD2,TRBJ2-1,CASSWPQGAGGPDEQFF,TGCGCCAGCAGCTGGCCTCAAGGGGCGGGAGGGCCGGATGAGCAGTTCTTC
TRBV5-5,-,TRBD1,TRBJ2-1,CASKLGQGYNEQFF,TGTGCCAGCAAATTGGGACAGGGATACAATGAGCAGTTCTTC
TRBV24-1,-,-,TRBJ2-3,CATSDTLSRASIGTQYF,TGTGCCACCAGTGATACCCTGAGCAGGGCCTCAATCGGTACGCAGTATTTT
TRBV25-1,-,-,TRBJ2-1,CASSLPQYNEQFF,TGTGCCAGTTCCTTACCGCAGTACAATGAGCAGTTCTTC
TRBV7-2,-,-,TRBJ2-7,CASSVSRDKGGQYF,TGTGCCAGCAGCGTTTCGAGGGATAAGGGTGGGCAGTACTTC
TRBV10-2,few,-,TRBJ2-1,CASSDDPRGNEQFF,TGCGCCAGCAGTGACGATCCGAGGGGCAATGAGCAGTTCTTC
TRBV5-1,-,-,TRBJ2-2,CASSLGHGDTGELFF,TGCGCCAGCAGCTTGGGACACGGTGATACCGGGGAGCTGTTTTTT
TRBV5-1,-,-,TRBJ2-4,CASSYGLAKNIQYF,TGCGCCAGCAGCTACGGTCTAGCCAAAAACATTCAGTACTTC
TRBV2,-,-,TRBJ2-5,CASSEALGGYQETQYF,TGTGCCAGCAGTGAAGCGCTTGGGGGGTACCAAGAGACCCAGTACTTC
TRBV28,-,-,TRBJ1-2,CASTLGHSNYGYTF,TGTGCCAGCACGCTGGGACACTCCAACTATGGCTACACCTTC
TRBV7-3,-,-,TRBJ2-1,CASSLTGYNEQFF,TGTGCCAGCAGCTTAACGGGCTACAATGAGCAGTTCTTC
TRBV5-5,-,-,TRBJ1-5,CASSVDSWANQPQHF,TGTGCCAGCAGCGTGGATTCCTGGGCCAATCAGCCCCAGCATTTT
TRBV30,-,TRBD2,TRBJ2-1,CAWVAGGRYNEQFF,TGTGCCTGGGTAGCGGGAGGACGCTACAATGAGCAGTTCTTC
TRBV5-1,-,-,TRBJ2-2,CASSLSPTRLGELFF,TGCGCCAGCAGCTTGTCTCCTACTAGACTCGGGGAGCTGTTTTTT
TRBV10-3,-,TRBD1,TRBJ1-5,CAISPSTGAGNQPQHF,TGTGCCATCAGCCCATCTACAGGGGCGGGCAATCAGCCCCAGCATTTT
TRBV6-5,once,-,TRBJ2-7,CASRPIRDTPYEQYF,TGTGCCAGCAGGCCCATCCGGGACACGCCCTACGAGCAGTACTTC
TRBV19,-,-,TRBJ2-2,CASSILNANTGELFF,TGTGCCAGTAGTATTTTAAACGCGAACACCGGGGAGCTGTTTTTT
TRBV9,once,-,TRBJ2-7,CASSVEGPYEQYF,TGTGCCAGCAGCGTCGAGGGGCCCTACGAGCAGTACTTC
TRBV6-9,-,TRBD1,TRBJ2-7,CASSPEVGQVSYEQYF,TGTGCCAGCAGTCCCGAGGTGGGACAGGTATCCTACGAGCAGTACTTC
TRBV7-3,once,TRBD1,TRBJ2-5,CASSDRQGTQYF,TGTGCCAGCAGCGACCGACAGGGAACCCAGTACTTC
TRBV5-4,-,-,TRBJ2-7,CASSLYGAGGASSYEQYF,TGTGCCAGCAGCTTGTACGGGGCTGGAGGGGCTAGCTCCTACGAGCAGTACTTC
TRBV3-1/TRBV3-2,once,TRBD1,TRBJ1-1,CASSSRDTGVGTEAFF,TGTGCCAGCAGCTCCCGGGACACAGGGGTAGGCACTGAAGCTTTCTTT
TRBV4-2,-,-,TRBJ2-5,CASSQGVAASETQYF,TGTGCCAGCAGCCAAGGAGTTGCAGCGAGTGAGACCCAGTACTTC
TRBV9,once,-,TRBJ2-5,CASSVERGEETQYF,TGTGCCAGCAGCGTAGAAAGGGGGGAAGAGACCCAGTACTTC
TRBV28,once,-,TRBJ1-2,CASSPPNTALFYGYTF,TGTGCCAGCAGTCCGCCGAATACCGCCCTCTTCTATGGCTACACCTTC
TRBV7-2,-,-,TRBJ2-6,CASSLFATSSSGANVLTF,TGTGCCAGCAGCTTATTTGCGACATCCTCCTCTGGGGCCAACGTCCTGACTTTC
TRBV7-2,-,-,TRBJ2-2,CASSLRTAGELFF,TGTGCCAGCAGCTTAAGGACCGCCGGGGAGCTGTTTTTT
TRBV5-1,-,-,TRBJ2-7,CASSLGAPYEQYF,TGCGCCAGCAGCTTGGGGGCCCCCTACGAGCAGTACTTC